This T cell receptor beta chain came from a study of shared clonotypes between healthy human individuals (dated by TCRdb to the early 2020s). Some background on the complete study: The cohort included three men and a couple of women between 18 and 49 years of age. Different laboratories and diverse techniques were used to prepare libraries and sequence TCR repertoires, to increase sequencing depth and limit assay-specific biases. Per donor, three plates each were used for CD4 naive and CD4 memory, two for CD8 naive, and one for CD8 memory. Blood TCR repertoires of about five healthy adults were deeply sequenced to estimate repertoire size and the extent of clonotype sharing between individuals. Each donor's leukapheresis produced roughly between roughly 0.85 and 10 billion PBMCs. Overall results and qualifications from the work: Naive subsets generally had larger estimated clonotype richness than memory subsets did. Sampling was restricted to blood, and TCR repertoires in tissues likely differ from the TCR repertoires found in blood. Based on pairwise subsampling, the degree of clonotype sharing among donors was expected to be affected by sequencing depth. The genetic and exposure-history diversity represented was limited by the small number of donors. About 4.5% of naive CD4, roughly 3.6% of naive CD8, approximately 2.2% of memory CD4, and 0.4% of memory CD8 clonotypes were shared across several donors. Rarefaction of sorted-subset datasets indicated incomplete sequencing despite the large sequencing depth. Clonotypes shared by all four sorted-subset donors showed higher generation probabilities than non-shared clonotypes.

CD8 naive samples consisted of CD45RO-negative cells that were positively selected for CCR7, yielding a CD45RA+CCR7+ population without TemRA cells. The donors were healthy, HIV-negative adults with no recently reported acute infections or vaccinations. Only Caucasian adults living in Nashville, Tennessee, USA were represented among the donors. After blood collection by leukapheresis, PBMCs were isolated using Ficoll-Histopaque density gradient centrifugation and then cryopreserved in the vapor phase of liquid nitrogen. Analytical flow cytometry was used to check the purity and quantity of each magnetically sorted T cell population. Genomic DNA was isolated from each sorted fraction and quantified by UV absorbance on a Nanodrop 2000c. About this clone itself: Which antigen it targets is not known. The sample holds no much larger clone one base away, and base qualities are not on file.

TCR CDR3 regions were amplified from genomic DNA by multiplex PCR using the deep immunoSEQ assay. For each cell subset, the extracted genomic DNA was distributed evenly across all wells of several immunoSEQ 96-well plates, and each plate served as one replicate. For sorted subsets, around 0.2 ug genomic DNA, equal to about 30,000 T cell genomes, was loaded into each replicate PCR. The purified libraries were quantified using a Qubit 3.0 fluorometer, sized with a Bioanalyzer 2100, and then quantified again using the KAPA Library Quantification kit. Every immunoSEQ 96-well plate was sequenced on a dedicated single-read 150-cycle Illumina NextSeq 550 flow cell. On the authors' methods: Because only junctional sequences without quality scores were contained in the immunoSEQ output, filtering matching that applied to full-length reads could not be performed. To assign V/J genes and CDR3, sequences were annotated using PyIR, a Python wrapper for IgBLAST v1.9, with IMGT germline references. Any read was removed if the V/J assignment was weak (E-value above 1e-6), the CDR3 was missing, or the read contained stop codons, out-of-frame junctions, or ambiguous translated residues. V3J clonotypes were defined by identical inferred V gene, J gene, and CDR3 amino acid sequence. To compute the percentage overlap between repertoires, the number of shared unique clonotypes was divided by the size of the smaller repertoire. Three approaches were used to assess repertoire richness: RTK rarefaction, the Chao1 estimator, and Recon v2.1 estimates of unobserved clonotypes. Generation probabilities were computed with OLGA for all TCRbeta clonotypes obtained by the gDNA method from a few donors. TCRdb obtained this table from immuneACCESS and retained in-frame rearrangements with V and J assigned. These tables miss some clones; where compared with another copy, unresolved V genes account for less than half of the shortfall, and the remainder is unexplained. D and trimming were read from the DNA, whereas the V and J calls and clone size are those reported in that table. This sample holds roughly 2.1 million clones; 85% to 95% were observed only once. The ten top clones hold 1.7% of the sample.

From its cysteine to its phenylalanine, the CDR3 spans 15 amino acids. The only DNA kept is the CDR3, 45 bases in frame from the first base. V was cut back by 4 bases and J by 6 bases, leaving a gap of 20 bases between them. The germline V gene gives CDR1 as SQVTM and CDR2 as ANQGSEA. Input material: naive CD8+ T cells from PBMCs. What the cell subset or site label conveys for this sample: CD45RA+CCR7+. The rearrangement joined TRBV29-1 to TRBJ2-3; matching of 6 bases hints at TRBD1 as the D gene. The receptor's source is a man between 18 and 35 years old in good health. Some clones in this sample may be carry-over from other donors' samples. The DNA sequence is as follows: TGCAGCGTTGGGCCCAGGGGTGGGTTGCGGGATACGCAGTATTTT. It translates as CSVGPRGGLRDTQYF.